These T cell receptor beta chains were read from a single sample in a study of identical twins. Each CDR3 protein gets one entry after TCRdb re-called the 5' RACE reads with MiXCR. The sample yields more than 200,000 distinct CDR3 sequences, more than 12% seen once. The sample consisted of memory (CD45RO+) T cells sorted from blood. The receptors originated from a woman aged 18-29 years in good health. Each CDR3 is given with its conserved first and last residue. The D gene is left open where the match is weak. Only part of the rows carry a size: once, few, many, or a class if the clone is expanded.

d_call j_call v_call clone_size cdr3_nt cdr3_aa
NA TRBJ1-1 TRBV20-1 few TGCAGTGCTCAAAGGGGACACTGGACGAACACTGAAGCTTTCTTT CSAQRGHWTNTEAFF
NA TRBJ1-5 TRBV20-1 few TGCAGTTGTTCGCATAGCAATCAGCCCCAGCATTTT CSCSHSNQPQHF
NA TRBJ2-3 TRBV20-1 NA TGCAGTGCTCCGAACGGGGGGCCGAAAGATACGCAGTATTTT CSAPNGGPKDTQYF
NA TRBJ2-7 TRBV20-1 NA TGCAGTGCTAGAGATATGGGCCCGAGGAGCGGAGACGAGCAGTACTTC CSARDMGPRSGDEQYF
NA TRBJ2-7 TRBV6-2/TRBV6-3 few TGTGCCAGCAGTTCCCTCGAGGGCGGCCCTTGGAAAGAGCAGTACTTC CASSSLEGGPWKEQYF
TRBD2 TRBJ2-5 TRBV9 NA TGTGCCAGCAGCGTTATAGCGGGGGGGATGGAGACCCAGTACTTC CASSVIAGGMETQYF
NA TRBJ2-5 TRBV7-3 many TGTGCCAGCAGCTTAAATGGGGGGGGCGAAGAGACCCAGTACTTC CASSLNGGGEETQYF
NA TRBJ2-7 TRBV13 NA TGTGCCAGCGGCTCTAGGGACCCCTACGAGCAGTACTTC CASGSRDPYEQYF
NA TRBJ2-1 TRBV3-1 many TGTGCCAGCAGCCTCCTAGTAGGGATTAATGAGCAGTTCTTC CASSLLVGINEQFF
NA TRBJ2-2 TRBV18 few TGTGCCAGCTCACCGCGGTCGGGGCTGTCGACTACCGGGGAGCTGTTTTTT CASSPRSGLSTTGELFF
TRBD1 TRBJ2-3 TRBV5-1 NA TGCGCCAGCAGTTCGGGACAGCCTAACACAGATACGCAGTATTTT CASSSGQPNTDTQYF
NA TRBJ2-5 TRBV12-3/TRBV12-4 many TGTGCCAGCAGTTCGACGGTGCAAGAGACCCAGTACTTC CASSSTVQETQYF
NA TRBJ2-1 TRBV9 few TGTGCCACCGGGTGGGTCCAGTACAATGAGCAGTTCTTC CATGWVQYNEQFF
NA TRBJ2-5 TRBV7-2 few TGTGCCAGCAGCTTAGTGCGGGCTCAAGAGACCCAGTACTTC CASSLVRAQETQYF
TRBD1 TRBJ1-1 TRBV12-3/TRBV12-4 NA TGTGCCAGCAGTTTACAGGGGGCGGCTTTCTTT CASSLQGAAFF
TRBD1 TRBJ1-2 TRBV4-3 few TGCGCCAGCAGCCAAGAATATAGATCGACAGGGGGAGGCTACACCTTC CASSQEYRSTGGGYTF
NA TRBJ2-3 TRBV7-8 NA TGTGCCAGCAGCTTATCACAAGCGGATACGCAGTATTTT CASSLSQADTQYF
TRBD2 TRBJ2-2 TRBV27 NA TGTGCCAGCAGTCCCCTGAGGACTAGCTTTTCGAACACCGGGGAGCTGTTTTTT CASSPLRTSFSNTGELFF
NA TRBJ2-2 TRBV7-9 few TGTGCCAGCAGCTTCCGTAAGAACACCGGGGAGCTGTTTTTT CASSFRKNTGELFF
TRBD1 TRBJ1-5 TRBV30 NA TGTGCCTGGGGGAGGGACAGCAATTATCCCCAGCATTTT CAWGRDSNYPQHF
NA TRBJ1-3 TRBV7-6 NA TGTGCCAGCAGCTCTAAGGGCGGGGGTGATGGAAACACCATATATTTT CASSSKGGGDGNTIYF
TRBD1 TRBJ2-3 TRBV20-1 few TGCAGTGCCACCGGGACAGCAGCTAGCACAGATACGCAGTATTTT CSATGTAASTDTQYF
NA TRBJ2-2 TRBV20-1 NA TGCAGTGCTGAGACGGCGAACACCGGGGAGCTGTTTTTT CSAETANTGELFF
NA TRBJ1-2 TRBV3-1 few TGTGCCAGCAGCCACCCAGACAGAAATGGCTACACCTTC CASSHPDRNGYTF
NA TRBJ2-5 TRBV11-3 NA TGTGCCAGCCGAGGGCCCCAAGAGACCCAGTACTTC CASRGPQETQYF
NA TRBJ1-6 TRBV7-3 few TGTGCCAGCAGCTTAACGCTGGGAACCTCACCCCTCCACTTT CASSLTLGTSPLHF
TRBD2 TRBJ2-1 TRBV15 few TGTGCCACCAGCAGGGGGACTAGCGGGGGCTCTCCGGAGCAGTTCTTC CATSRGTSGGSPEQFF
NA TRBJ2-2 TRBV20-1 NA TGCAGTGCCCCCCGAGGTTCGAACACCGGGGAGCTGTTTTTT CSAPRGSNTGELFF
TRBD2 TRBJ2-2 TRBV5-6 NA TGTGCCAGCAAGACGGGAGGGCCCTCGACCGGGGAGCTGTTTTTT CASKTGGPSTGELFF
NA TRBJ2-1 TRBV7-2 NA TGTGCCAGCAGACCCGAGGCGCGGAGAAAGCAGTTCTTC CASRPEARRKQFF
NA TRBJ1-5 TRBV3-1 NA TGTGCCAGCAGCCAAGGCGCCAATAGCAATCAGCCCCAGCATTTT CASSQGANSNQPQHF
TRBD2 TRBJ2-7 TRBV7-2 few TGTGCCAGCAGCGGCTCTAGCGGGACGGCCTACGAGCAGTACTTC CASSGSSGTAYEQYF
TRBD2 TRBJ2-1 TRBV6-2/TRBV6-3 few TGTGCCAGCCGTGGTCTACTAGCGGGGGCACGCGAGTTCTTC CASRGLLAGAREFF
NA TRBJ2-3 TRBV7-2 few TGTGCCAGCAGCCCACCTGGGAATACGCAGTATTTT CASSPPGNTQYF
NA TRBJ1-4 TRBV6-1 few TGTGCCAGCAGTGCAGCCTCGAAGGGGGAAAAACTGTTTTTT CASSAASKGEKLFF
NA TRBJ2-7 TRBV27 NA TGTGCCAGCACTGGGCGGGACGGGCCTACCGAGCAGTACTTC CASTGRDGPTEQYF
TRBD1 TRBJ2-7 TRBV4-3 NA TGCGCCAGCAGCCAAGGGGGACAGAACTCCTACGAGCAGTACTTC CASSQGGQNSYEQYF
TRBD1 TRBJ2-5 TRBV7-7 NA TGTGCTAGCAGCATTGGACAGGGGGCCCAGTACTTC CASSIGQGAQYF
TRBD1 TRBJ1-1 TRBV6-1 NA TGTGCCAGCAGTGTCCTACCGCCGGGACAGGGAGCGGCAGCTGAAGCTTTCTTT CASSVLPPGQGAAAEAFF
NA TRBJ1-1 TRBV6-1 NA TGTGCCAGCAGTAATCCACTGAACACTGAAGCTTTCTTT CASSNPLNTEAFF
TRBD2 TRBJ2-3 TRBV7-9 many TGTGCCAGCAGCTCCCCCATAGCGGGAAGCACAGATACGCAGTATTTT CASSSPIAGSTDTQYF
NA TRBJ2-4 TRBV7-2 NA TGTGCCAGCAGGCTAAGTGGGTCCAAAAACATTCAGTACTTC CASRLSGSKNIQYF
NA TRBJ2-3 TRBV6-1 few TGTGCCAGCATCTCTGGCCGGGGGGCCCCAGGGGATACGCAGTATTTT CASISGRGAPGDTQYF
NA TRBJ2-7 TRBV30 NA TGTGCCTGGAGTCCGAAATACGAGCAGTACTTC CAWSPKYEQYF
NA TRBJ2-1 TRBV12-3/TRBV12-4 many TGTGCCAGCAGTTTACGCGCGGGTTCGAGGATCTTC CASSLRAGSRIF
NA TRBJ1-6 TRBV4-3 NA TGCGCCAGCAGCCAATTGGTGGGTGTGAATAATTCACCCCTCCACTTT CASSQLVGVNNSPLHF
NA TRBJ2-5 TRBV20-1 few TGCAGTGCTAGAGCCCACCCCGTCGAGACCCAGTACTTC CSARAHPVETQYF
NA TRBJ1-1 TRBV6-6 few TGTGCCAGCAGTTACGCCATTGAAGCTTTCTTT CASSYAIEAFF